Below, one T cell receptor (beta chain) is given with its context. Reverse transcription of 0.5 to 1 ug RNA was carried out with random hexamers. Amplification of TCR beta CDR3 by immunoSEQ multiplex PCR spanned 54 Vbeta and 13 Jbeta. TCRdb processed the immunoSEQ multiplex PCR reads anew with MiXCR; each CDR3 protein has one entry. The sample includes about 430,000 distinct CDR3 sequences, 75% to 90% seen only once; the top ten take under 0.15%. Sequencing targeted TCR beta in blood CD8+ and CD4+ T cells. TEMRA cells were FACS-enriched and CD8+ and CD4+ T cells negatively isolated. These data belong to a study of CD8 T cells in Susac syndrome. The CDR3 length is 13 residues. The V gene lost 1 base and the J gene lost 2 bases, with 9 bases spanning the gap. Germline assignment: CDR1 GTSNPN and CDR2 SVGIG (reference sequence).

The sample consisted of CD8+ T cells from PBMCs. The chain links TRBV30 to TRBJ2-7; possible D gene TRBD1, 6 bases. The TCR sequence derives from a human donor with multiple sclerosis. CDR3: CAWSAGDPYEQYF. In DNA form, the CDR3 reads TGTGCCTGGAGTGCAGGGGACCCCTACGAGCAGTACTTC.